This T cell receptor (beta chain) is drawn from a study of cytomegalovirus exposure and HLA in healthy donors. Overall study results and limits: It was found in a later analysis that first-cohort TCR clusters tended to co-occur in the approximately 130 validation repertoires. Altogether, 150 or so TCR beta chains were recorded as cytomegalovirus-associated. The classifier reportedly diagnosed cytomegalovirus status with high specificity and sensitivity.

The donors were members of the validation cohort, which comprised 100 to 150 subjects and was separate from the first cohort of 670 or so subjects. Profiled with immunoSEQ multiplex PCR; TCRdb holds only in-frame clones, not every one. The sample includes some 85,000 clones, about 96% of them seen just once. Concerning this clone: The antigen remains undetermined.

Per the germline V gene, CDR1 is SNHLY and CDR2 is FYNNEI. There are 17 residues in the CDR3. Trimming took off 5 bases at V and 2 bases at J, with 19 bases between the two ends. Sequencing was carried out using PBMCs. The gene calls are TRBV2 and TRBJ2-1; D may be TRBD2 (6 bases). The origin of this receptor is a woman aged 18-29 years in good health and CMV-seronegative. The CDR3 DNA follows: TGTGCCAGCAGTCAAACCCTAAGCGGAGGGGCCTACAATGAGCAGTTCTTC. This codes for CASSQTLSGGAYNEQFF.